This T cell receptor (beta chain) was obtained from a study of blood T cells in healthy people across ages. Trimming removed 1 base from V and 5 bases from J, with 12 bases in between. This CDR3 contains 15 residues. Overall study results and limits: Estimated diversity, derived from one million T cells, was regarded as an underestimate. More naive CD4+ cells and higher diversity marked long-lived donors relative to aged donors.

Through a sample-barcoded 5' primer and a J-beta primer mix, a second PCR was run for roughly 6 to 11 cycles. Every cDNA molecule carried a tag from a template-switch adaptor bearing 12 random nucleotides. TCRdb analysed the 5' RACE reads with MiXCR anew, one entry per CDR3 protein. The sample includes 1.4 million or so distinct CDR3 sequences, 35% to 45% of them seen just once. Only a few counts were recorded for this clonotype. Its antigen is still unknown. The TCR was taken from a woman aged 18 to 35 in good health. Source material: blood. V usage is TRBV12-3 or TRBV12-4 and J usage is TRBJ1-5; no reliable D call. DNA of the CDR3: TGTGCCAGCAGTTTAGGGGTTGATTTTTATCAGCCCCAGCATTTT. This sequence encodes CASSLGVDFYQPQHF.